The clone carrying this T cell receptor (beta chain) appeared a few times. What it recognizes is unknown. This record comes from a study of early T cells in non-severe SARS-CoV-2 infection. Study summary: Bulk RNA from unsorted whole blood was sequenced; chains were unpaired. Study-wide points: Anti-spike CD8 responses were favored by VDJdb matching, which missed private and CD4 specificities.

The CDR3 contains 15 residues. Germline V gives CDR1 SGDLS, CDR2 YYNGEE. Trimming took off 3 bases at V and 0 bases at J, with 12 bases between the two ends. The library protocol tagged individual cDNA molecules with unique molecular identifiers. TCRdb analysed the 5' RACE reads with MiXCR anew, one entry per CDR3 protein. Found here are 55,000 to 75,000 distinct CDR3 sequences, under 10% of them singletons; the top ten hold 3% to 3.5%. This rearrangement joins TRBV9 to TRBJ1-1, with D perhaps TRBD1 (6 bases). Sequencing was performed on whole blood. The TCR was taken from an adult who was a healthcare worker with PCR-confirmed SARS-CoV-2 infection or an uninfected control (not recorded which). The CDR3, as DNA: TGTGCCAGCAGCGAACAGGACAGTTTGAACACTGAAGCTTTCTTT. This encodes CASSEQDSLNTEAFF.